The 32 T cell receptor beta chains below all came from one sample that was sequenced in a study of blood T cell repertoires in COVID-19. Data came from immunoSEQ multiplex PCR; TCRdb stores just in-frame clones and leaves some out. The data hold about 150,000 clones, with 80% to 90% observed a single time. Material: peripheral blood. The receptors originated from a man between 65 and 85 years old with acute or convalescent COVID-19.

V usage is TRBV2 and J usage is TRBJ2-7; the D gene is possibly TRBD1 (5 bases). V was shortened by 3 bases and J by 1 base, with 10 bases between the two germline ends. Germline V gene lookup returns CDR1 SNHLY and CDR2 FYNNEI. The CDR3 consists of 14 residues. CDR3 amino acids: CASSDRRQSYEQYF. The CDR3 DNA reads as TGTGCCAGCAGTGATAGGCGACAGTCCTACGAGCAGTACTTC.

The CDR3 DNA is TGTGCCACCAGTGACTCCGGGACTAGCGGGCTCCGCACAGATACGCAGTATTTT. Its protein is CATSDSGTSGLRTDTQYF. J is TRBJ2-3 and V is TRBV24-1; 12 nucleotides align to TRBD2. The V gene end was trimmed by 4 bases and the J gene end by 1 base; junction bases not matched to a gene: 8. The CDR3 spans 18 residues. Looked up from germline, CDR1 is KGHDR and CDR2 is SFDVKD.

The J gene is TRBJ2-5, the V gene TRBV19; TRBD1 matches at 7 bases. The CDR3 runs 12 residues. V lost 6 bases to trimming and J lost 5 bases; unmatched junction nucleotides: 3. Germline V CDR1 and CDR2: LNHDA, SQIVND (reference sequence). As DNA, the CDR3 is TGTGCCAGTAGAACACAGGGGGAGACCCAGTACTTC. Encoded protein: CASRTQGETQYF.

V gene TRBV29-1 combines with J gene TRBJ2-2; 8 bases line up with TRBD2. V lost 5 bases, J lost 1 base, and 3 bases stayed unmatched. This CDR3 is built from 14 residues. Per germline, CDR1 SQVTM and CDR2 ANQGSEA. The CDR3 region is CSVPGRENTGELFF. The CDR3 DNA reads TGCAGCGTTCCCGGGAGGGAGAACACCGGGGAGCTGTTTTTT.

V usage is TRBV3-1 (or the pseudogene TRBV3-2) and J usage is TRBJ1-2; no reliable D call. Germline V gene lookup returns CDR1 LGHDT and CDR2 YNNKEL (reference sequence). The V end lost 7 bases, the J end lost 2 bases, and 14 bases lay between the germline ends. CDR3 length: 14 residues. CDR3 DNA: TGTGCCAGCACCCCCTTTCGAGGGAACTATGGCTACACCTTC. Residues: CASTPFRGNYGYTF.

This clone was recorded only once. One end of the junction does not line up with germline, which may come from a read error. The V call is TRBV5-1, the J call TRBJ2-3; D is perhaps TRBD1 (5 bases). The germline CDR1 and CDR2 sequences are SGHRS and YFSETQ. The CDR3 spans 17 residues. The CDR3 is CASSLGQQILSTDTQFF. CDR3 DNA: TGCGCCAGCAGCTTGGGACAGCAAATCCTCAGCACAGATACGCAGTTTTTT.

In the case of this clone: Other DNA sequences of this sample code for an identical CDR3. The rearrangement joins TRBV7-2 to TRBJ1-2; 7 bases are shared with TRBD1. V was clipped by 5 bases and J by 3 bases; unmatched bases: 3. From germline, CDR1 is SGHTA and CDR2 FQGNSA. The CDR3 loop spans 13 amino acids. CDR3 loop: CASSPDRDYGYTF. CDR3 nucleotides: TGTGCCAGCAGCCCCGACAGGGACTATGGCTACACCTTC.

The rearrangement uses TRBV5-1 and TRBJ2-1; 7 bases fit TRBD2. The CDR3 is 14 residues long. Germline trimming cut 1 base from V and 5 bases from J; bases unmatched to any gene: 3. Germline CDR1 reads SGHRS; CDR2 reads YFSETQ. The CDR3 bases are TGCGCCAGCAGCTTGAAGCGGGACCACAATGAGCAGTTCTTC. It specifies CASSLKRDHNEQFF.

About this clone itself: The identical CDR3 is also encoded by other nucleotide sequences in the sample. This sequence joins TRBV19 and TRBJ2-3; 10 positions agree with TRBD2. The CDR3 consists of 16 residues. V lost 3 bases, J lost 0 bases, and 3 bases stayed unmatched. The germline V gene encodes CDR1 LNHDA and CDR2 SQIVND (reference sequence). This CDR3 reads CASSILAGASTDTQYF. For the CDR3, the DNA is TGTGCCAGTAGTATTCTAGCGGGGGCTAGCACAGATACGCAGTATTTT.

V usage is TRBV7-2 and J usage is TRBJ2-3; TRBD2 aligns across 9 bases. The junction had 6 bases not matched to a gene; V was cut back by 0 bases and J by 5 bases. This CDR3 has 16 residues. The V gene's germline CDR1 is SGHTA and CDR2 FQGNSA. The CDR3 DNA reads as TGTGCCAGCAGCTTAGCGACTAGCGGCGCAATAGATACGCAGTATTTT. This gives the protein CASSLATSGAIDTQYF.

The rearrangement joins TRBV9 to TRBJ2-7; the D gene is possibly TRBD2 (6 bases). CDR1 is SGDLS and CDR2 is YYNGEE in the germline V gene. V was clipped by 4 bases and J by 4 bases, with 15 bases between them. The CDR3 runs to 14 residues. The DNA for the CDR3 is TGTGCCAGCAGCAAAAGGAGCGGGCGGTACGAGCAGTACTTC. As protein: CASSKRSGRYEQYF.

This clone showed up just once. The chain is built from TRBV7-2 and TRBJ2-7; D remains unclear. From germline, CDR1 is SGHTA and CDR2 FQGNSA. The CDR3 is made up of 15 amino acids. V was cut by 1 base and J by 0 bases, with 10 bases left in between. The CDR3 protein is CASSLDSSPSYEQYF. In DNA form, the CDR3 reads TGTGCCAGCAGCTTAGATTCTAGTCCCTCCTACGAGCAGTACTTC.

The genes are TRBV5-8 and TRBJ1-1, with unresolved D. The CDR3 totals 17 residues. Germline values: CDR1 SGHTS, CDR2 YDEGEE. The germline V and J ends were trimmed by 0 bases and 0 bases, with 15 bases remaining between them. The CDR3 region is CASSLAQGPGMNTEAFF. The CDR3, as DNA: TGTGCCAGCAGCTTGGCCCAAGGACCGGGGATGAACACTGAAGCTTTCTTT.

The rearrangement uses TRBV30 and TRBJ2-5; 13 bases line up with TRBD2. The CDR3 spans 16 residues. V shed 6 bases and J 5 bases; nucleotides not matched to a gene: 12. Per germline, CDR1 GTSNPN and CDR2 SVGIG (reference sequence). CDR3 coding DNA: TGTGCCTGTACCGGGACTAGCGGGATAGGGGGCGAGACCCAGTACTTC. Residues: CACTGTSGIGGETQYF.

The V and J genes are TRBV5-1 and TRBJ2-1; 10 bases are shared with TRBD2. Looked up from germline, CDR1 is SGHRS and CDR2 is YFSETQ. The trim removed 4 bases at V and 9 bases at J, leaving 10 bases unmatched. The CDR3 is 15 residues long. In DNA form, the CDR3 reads TGCGCCAGCAGCGGGGCGCTAGCGGGAGACGGTGAGCAGTTCTTC. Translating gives CASSGALAGDGEQFF.

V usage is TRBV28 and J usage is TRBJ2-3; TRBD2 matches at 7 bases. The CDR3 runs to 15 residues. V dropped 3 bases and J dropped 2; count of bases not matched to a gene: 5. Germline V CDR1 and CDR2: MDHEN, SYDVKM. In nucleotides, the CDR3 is TGTGCCAGCAGTTTTGAGGCGGGAGCCACAGATACGCAGTATTTT. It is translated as CASSFEAGATDTQYF. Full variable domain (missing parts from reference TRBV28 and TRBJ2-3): DVKVTQSSRYLVKRTGEKVFLECVQDMDHENMFWYRQDPGLGLRLIYFSYDVKMKEKGDIPEGYSVSREKKERFSLILESASTNQTSMYLCASSFEAGATDTQYFGPGTRLTVL.

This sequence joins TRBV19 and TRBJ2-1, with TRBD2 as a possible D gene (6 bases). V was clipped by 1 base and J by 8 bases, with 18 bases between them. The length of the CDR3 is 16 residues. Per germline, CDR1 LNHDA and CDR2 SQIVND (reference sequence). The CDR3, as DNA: TGTGCCAGTAGTATAGTCACCGGGACTCTACTCGATGAGCAGTTCTTC. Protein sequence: CASSIVTGTLLDEQFF.

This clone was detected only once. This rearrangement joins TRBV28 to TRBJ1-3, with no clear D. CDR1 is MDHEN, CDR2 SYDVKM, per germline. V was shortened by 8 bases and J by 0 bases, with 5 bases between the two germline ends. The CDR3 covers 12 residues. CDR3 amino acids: CASGLSGNTIYF. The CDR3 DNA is TGTGCCAGCGGCCTCTCTGGAAACACCATATATTTT.

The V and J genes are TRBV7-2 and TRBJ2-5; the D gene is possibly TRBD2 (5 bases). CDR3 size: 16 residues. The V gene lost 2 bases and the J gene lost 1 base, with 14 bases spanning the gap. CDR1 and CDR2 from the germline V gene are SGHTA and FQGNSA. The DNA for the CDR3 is TGTGCCAGCAGCTTAAACCCCTCCCGGGGCCAAGAGACCCAGTACTTC. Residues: CASSLNPSRGQETQYF. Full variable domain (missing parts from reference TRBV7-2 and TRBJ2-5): GAGVSQSPSNKVTEKGKDVELRCDPISGHTALYWYRQSLGQGLEFLIYFQGNSAPDKSGLPSDRFSAERTGGSVSTLTIQRTQQEDSAVYLCASSLNPSRGQETQYFGPGTRLLVL.

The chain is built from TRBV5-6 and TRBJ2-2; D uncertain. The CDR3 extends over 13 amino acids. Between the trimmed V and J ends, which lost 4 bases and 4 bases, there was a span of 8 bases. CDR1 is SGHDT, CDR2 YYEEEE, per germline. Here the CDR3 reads CASSGTVTGELFF. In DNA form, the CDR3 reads TGTGCCAGCAGCGGAACAGTCACCGGGGAGCTGTTTTTT.

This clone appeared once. This chain's CDR3 is CASSLGWSTGVHYEQYF. Here the CDR3 DNA reads TGTGCCAGCAGCTTAGGTTGGTCGACAGGGGTTCACTACGAGCAGTACTTC. The chain combines TRBV11-2 with TRBJ2-7; TRBD1 agrees at 8 bases. CDR1 SGHAT and CDR2 FQNNGV come from the germline V gene. CDR3 length: 17 amino acids. Unmatched junction bases numbered 11, after V lost 1 base and J lost 3 bases.

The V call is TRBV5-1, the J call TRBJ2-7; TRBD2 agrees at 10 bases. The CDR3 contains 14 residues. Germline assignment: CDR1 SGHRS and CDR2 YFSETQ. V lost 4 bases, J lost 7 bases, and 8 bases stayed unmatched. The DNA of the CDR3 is TGCGCCAGCAGCCCCCTAGCGGGAGAACGTGAGCAGTACTTC. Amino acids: CASSPLAGEREQYF.

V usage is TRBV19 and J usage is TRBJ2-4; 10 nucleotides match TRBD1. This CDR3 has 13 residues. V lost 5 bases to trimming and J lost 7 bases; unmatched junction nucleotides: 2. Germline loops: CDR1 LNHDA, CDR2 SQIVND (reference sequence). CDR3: CASSVDRGNIQYF. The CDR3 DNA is TGTGCCAGTAGTGTGGACAGGGGGAACATTCAGTACTTC.

CDR3 residues: CASSLGGQNTEAFF. The CDR3 region has the DNA TGTGCCAGCAGTTTAGGAGGGCAGAACACTGAAGCTTTCTTT. V is TRBV28 and J is TRBJ1-1; unclear D gene. CDR1 is MDHEN and CDR2 is SYDVKM in the germline V gene. The V and J ends lost 2 bases and 1 base respectively, with 8 bases between them. The CDR3 totals 14 residues.

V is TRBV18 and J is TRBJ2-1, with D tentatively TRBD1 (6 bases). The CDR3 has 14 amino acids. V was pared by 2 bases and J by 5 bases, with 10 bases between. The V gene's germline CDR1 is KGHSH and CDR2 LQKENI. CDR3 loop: CASSPWTVNNEQFF. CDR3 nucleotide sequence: TGTGCCAGCTCACCATGGACAGTCAACAATGAGCAGTTCTTC.

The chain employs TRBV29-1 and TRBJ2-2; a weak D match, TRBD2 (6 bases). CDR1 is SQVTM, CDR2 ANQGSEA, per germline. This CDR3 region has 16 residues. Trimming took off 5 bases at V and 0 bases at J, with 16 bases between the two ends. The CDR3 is CSVQSGSGSNTGELFF. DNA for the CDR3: TGCAGCGTTCAGTCGGGTAGCGGATCGAACACCGGGGAGCTGTTTTTT.

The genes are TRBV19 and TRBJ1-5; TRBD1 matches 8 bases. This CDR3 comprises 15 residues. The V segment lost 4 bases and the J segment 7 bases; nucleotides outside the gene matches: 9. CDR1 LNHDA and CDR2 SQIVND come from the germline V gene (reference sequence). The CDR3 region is CASSRGPGGRQPQHF. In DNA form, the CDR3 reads TGTGCCAGTAGTAGGGGGCCAGGGGGCAGGCAGCCCCAGCATTTT. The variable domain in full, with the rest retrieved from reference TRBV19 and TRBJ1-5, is DGGITQSPKYLFRKEGQNVTLSCEQNLNHDAMYWYRQDPGQGLRLIYYSQIVNDFQKGDIAEGYSVSREKKESFPLTVTSAQKNPTAFYLCASSRGPGGRQPQHFGDGTRLSIL.

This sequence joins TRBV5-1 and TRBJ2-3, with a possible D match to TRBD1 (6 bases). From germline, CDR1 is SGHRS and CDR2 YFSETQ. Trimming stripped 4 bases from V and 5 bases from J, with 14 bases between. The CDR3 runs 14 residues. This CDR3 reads CASSRTGLGDTQYF. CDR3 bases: TGCGCCAGCAGCCGTACAGGGTTGGGAGATACGCAGTATTTT.

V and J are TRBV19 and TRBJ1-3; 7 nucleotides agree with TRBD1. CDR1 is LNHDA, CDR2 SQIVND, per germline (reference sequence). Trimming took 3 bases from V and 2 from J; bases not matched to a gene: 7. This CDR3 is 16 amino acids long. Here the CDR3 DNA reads TGTGCCAGTAGTATGGAGGGACAGCTGCCTGGAAACACCATATATTTT. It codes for CASSMEGQLPGNTIYF.

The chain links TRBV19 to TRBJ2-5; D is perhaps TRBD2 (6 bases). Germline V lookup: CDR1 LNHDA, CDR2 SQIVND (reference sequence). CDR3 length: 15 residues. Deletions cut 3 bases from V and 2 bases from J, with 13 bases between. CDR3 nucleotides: TGTGCCAGTAGTATTGGGGGAGGAGGGCAAGAGACCCAGTACTTC. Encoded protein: CASSIGGGGQETQYF.

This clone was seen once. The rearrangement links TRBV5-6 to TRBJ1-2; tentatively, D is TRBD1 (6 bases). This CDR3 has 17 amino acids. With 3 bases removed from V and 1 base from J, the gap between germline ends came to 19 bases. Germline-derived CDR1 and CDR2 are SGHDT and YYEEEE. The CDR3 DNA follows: TGTGCCAGCAGCTCAGTAGGACAGTGGGTGAATAACTATGGCTACACCTTC. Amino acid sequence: CASSSVGQWVNNYGYTF.

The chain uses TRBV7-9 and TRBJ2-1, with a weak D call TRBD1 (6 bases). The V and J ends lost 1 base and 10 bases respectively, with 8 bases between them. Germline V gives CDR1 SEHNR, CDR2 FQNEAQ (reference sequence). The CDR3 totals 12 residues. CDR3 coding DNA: TGTGCCAGCAGCTTAGTGGGGACAGAGCAGTTCTTC. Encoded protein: CASSLVGTEQFF.